This TCR beta chain derives from a study of cytomegalovirus exposure and HLA in healthy donors. Across the study: Later analysis reported that the 130 or so validation repertoires shared the platform of the 500 to 750 first-cohort repertoires. Whole-study findings and limits: TCR beta chains numbering some 150 were designated cytomegalovirus-associated. CMV antigen specificity of three CMV-associated chains was confirmed in vitro.

Libraries were prepared by immunoSEQ multiplex PCR; TCRdb keeps only in-frame clonotypes and omits some of them. The sample consists of 90,000 to 110,000 clones, about nine tenths of them appearing once. The approximately 120-subject validation cohort, separate from the 666-subject first cohort, included the donors. This clone is a singleton in its sample. What it binds is unknown. Trimming took 8 bases from V and 5 from J, leaving 21 bases between them. The CDR3 sequence is 16 residues long. Germline CDR1 is MDHEN and CDR2 is SYDVKM. The chain combines TRBV28 with TRBJ2-2; weak D call: TRBD2 (7 bases). The specimen sequenced was PBMCs. This receptor was obtained from a woman aged 18-35 years in good health and CMV-seronegative. The CDR3 DNA reads as TGTGCCAGCTCAATCGGGGGGCTAATTGGAACCGGGGAGCTGTTTTTT. Translated, it gives CASSIGGLIGTGELFF.